This record concerns one T cell receptor (beta chain) sequence. Profiled with immunoSEQ multiplex PCR; TCRdb holds only in-frame clones, not every one. Seen here are roughly 100,000 clones, 85% to 90% observed once, and the top ten hold more than 3.5%. These data belong to a study of blood T cell repertoires in COVID-19. Background on the study: T cells, B-cell-depleted T cells, or PBMCs supplied cDNA or gDNA.

Seattle researchers signed up patients amid active infection and tracked them longitudinally. Material for sequencing was peripheral blood. The source is a human donor with COVID-19, enrolled during active disease. The donor label of this sample is uncertain.

The CDR3, as DNA: TGTGCCATCGACGTAGGGGGAATCCACAATGAGCAGTTCTTC. This gives the protein CAIDVGGIHNEQFF. This chain uses TRBV10-3 with TRBJ2-1; D is perhaps TRBD1 (6 bases). Trimming pared 8 bases from V and 5 bases from J, leaving 16 bases between. Germline-derived CDR1 and CDR2 are ENHRY and SYGVKD. This CDR3 region has 14 residues.